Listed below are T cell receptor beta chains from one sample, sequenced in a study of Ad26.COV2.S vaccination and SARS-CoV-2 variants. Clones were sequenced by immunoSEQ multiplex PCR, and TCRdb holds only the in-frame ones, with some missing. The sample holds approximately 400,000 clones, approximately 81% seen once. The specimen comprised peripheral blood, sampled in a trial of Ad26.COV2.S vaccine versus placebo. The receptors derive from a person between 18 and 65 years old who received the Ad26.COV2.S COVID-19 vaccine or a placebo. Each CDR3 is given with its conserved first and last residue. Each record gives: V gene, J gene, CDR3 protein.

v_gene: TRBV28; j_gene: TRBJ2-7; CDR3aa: CASSLVTSGAYEQYF
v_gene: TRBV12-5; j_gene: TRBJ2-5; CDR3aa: CASGYQVETQYF
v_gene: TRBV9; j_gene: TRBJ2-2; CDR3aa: CASSVRPGQRIGGELFF
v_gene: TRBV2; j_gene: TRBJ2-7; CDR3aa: CASYRDRAYEQYF
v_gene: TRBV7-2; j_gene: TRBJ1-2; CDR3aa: CASRQDRSGGYGYTF
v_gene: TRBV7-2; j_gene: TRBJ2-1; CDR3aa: CASSPRTSGGREQFF
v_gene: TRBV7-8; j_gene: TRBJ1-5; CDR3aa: CASSLRGGWIQPQHF
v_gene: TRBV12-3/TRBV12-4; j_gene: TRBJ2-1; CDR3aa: CASSLIGTDEEFF
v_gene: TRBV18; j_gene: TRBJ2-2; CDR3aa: CASSPFVLGQNTGELFF
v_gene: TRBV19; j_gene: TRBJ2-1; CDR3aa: CASSIDLTPSYNEQFF
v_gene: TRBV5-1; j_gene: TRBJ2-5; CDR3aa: CASRRSGGETQYF
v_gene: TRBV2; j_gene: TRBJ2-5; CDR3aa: CASNIRDRGETQYF
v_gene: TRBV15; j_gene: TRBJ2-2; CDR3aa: CATSRAGGGDTGELFF
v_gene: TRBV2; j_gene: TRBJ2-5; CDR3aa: CASSLQETQYF
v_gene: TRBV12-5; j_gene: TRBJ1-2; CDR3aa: CASGLGDRTGYTF
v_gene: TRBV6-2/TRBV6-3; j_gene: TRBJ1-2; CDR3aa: CASSYGQRQLGYGYTF
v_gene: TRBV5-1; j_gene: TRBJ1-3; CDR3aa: CASSPAGTAYTIYF
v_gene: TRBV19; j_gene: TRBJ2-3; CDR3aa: CASSIEPEDTQYF
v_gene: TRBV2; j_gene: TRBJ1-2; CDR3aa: CASRIETGVWGYTF
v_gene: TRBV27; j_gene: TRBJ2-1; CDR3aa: CASTPVTGVGNEQFF
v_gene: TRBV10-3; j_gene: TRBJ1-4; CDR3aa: CAISDRVGREKLFF
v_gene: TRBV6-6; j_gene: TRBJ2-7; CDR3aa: CASSPTISATYEQYF
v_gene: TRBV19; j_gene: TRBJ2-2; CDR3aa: CASKGLAGAGELFF
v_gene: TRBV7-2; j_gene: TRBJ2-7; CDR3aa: CASSLASPGLGYEQYF
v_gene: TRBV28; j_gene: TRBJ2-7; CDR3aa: CASTAGVSSYEQYF
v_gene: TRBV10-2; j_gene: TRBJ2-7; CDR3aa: CASSLDKYEQYF
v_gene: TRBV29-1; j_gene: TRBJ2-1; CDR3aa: CSVDGGHGNEQFF
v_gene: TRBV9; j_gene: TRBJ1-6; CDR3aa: CASSVGEGESAPLHF
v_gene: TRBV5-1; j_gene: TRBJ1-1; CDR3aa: CASRAPDRNTEAFF
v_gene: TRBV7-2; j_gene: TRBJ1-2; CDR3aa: CATQPGFKDYGYTF
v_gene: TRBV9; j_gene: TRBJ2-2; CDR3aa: CASSVASGMNTGELFF
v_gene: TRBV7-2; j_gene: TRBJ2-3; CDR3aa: CASSLEGLAGARADTQYF